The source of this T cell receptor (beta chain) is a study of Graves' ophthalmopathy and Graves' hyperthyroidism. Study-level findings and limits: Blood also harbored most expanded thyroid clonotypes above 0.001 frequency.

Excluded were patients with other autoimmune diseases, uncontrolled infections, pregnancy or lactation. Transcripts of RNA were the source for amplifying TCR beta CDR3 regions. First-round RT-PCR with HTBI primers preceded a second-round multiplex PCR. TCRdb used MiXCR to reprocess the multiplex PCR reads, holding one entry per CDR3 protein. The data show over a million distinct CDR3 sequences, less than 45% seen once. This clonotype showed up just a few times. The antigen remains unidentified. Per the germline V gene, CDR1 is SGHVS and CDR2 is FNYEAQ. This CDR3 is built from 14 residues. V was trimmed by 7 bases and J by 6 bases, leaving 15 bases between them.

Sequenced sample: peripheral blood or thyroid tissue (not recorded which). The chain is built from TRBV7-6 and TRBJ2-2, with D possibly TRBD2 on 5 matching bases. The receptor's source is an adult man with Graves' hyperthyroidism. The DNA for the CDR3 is TGTGCCAGCACCGACGCGGGTAGTCCCGGGGAGCTGTTTTTT. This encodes CASTDAGSPGELFF.